This T cell receptor beta chain was captured by sequencing in a study of T cell responses to AZD1222 COVID-19 vaccine. Overall study: Recipients boosted at about 4 weeks or about 12 weeks are pooled.

The study, taken as a whole, reports: Along spike, vaccine-associated CD4 TCRs were found throughout, with dominance at 160-218 and 743-854. Clonal diversity was possibly underestimated, and white British individuals and females predominated among donors.

Germline loops: CDR1 SGHAT, CDR2 FQNNGV. The CDR3 has 14 amino acids. V was trimmed by 3 bases and J by 10 bases, leaving 18 bases between them. This clone has just one count. The antigen is unknown. Clones were sequenced by immunoSEQ multiplex PCR, and TCRdb holds only the in-frame ones, with some missing. The sample contains tens of thousands of clones, under 95% of which appear only once. This chain joins TRBV11-2 and TRBJ1-1, with TRBD1 as a possible D gene (5 bases). This TCR was sampled from an adult in good health. The sequencing here drew on peripheral blood, taken on day 0 of AZD1222 vaccination. The CDR3 nucleotides read TGTGCCAGCAGCTTTAGTGGTCAGGGCGTGGTAGCTTTCTTT. Translation gives CASSFSGQGVVAFF.